This T cell receptor (beta chain) was sequenced in a study of PD-L1 blockade in urothelial cancer. Study summary: Starting in about 2014, patients were given atezolizumab (1,200 mg intravenously every 3 weeks).

Every PCR was spiked with synthetic TCR analog templates. The assay was immunoSEQ multiplex PCR, and TCRdb's table has in-frame clones only and misses some. The table shows 48,000 or so clones, with more than 80% occurring only once. The V gene's germline CDR1 is SGHVS and CDR2 FQNEAQ. Trimming removed 1 base from V and 2 bases from J, with 8 bases in between. This CDR3 spans 14 amino acids. Indicated time point: peripheral blood 6 weeks after treatment start. Patients in the study were battling locally advanced or metastatic urothelial carcinoma. This clone appeared a few times. This sample comprised PBMCs, obtained around atezolizumab (anti-PD-L1) treatment. The TCR comes from a man between 65 and 85 years old with urothelial cancer. V gene TRBV7-8 combines with J gene TRBJ1-2, with D perhaps matching TRBD1 (5 bases). The CDR3 bases are TGTGCCAGCAGCTTAGAGGGGCGGAACTATGGCTACACCTTC. Amino acids: CASSLEGRNYGYTF.